This T cell receptor beta chain was obtained from a study of T cell responses to AZD1222 COVID-19 vaccine. This CDR3 has 16 amino acids. Trimming at V came to 4 bases and at J to 3 bases, leaving 6 bases not matched to a gene. From germline, CDR1 is SGHRS and CDR2 YFSETQ. Second doses that came at about 4 or about 12 weeks were put together. Measured with immunoSEQ multiplex PCR; TCRdb has only the in-frame clones, and not every one. This table has more than 80,000 clones, about 90% appearing once. This chain links TRBV5-1 with TRBJ2-3; 12 bases are shared with TRBD2. This receptor was taken from an adult who received the AZD1222 COVID-19 vaccine. The material sequenced was peripheral blood, taken 28 days after the second AZD1222 dose. As DNA, the CDR3 is TGCGCCAGCAGCCGACTAGCGGGGGAACGAACAGATACGCAGTATTTT. Protein sequence: CASSRLAGERTDTQYF.